This T cell receptor beta chain was captured by sequencing in a study of blood T cell repertoires in COVID-19. Produced via immunoSEQ multiplex PCR; TCRdb's table is partial and in-frame only. The profile shows roughly 150,000 clones, 70% to 90% of them singletons. CDR3 length: 16 residues. Trimming took 2 bases from V and 3 from J; bases not matched to a gene: 6. Germline values: CDR1 LGHNA, CDR2 YSLEER. V usage is TRBV4-3 and J usage is TRBJ1-3; 8 bases are shared with TRBD1. The sequence was collected from a woman between 45 and 65 years old with acute or convalescent COVID-19. Sequenced: peripheral blood. CDR3 loop: CASSQRTGGRGNTIYF. CDR3 sequence (DNA): TGCGCCAGCAGCCAAAGAACAGGGGGACGTGGAAACACCATATATTTT.